The clone carrying this T cell receptor (beta chain) has ten or more counts. The germline V and J ends were trimmed by 6 bases and 6 bases, with 12 bases remaining between them. Germline loops: CDR1 SQVTM, CDR2 ANQGSEA. This CDR3 contains 12 residues. TCRdb passed the 5' RACE reads through MiXCR, listing each CDR3 protein once. Altogether tens of thousands of distinct CDR3 sequences are present, approximately 15% being singletons, with the ten largest covering around 16%. The data originate from a study of T cells of healthy individuals. The chain recombines TRBV29-1 with TRBJ1-5, with a weak D call TRBD1 (5 bases). This TCR derives from a human donor in good health. The CDR3 nucleotides are TGCAGCGTCCGTGAGGGGAGTCAGCCCCAGCATTTT. This translates into CSVREGSQPQHF.